The rows below give T cell receptor beta chains drawn from one sample of a study of blood T cell repertoires in COVID-19. The protocol was immunoSEQ multiplex PCR, while the TCRdb copy is restricted to in-frame clones and leaves out a portion. Seen here are some 200,000 clones, approximately 80% observed once, and the top ten hold 9.2%. Sequenced input: PBMCs or T cells enriched from blood (not recorded which). The source is a man aged 35 to 55 who had recovered from COVID-19. CDR3s include the opening cysteine and the closing phenylalanine or tryptophan. The order of the fields is J gene, clone size, V gene, CDR3 protein. Clone size is shown for a subset of rows, as once, few, many or a class of expanded clone.

>TRBJ1-5|.|TRBV24-1
CATSEEGLVRQPQHF
>TRBJ1-2|.|TRBV19
CASSITGQLLNYGYTF
>TRBJ1-4|.|TRBV7-6
CASSSREMGDGEKLFF
>TRBJ1-6|.|TRBV5-1
CASRSHRSSYNSPLHF
>TRBJ2-7|few|TRBV5-1
CASRVTGTGDEQYF
>TRBJ2-1|.|TRBV6-1
CASSEITRGNNNEQFF
>TRBJ1-1|.|TRBV12-5
CASGLVRGGPTEAFF
>TRBJ1-6|.|TRBV7-9
CASSSTGDNSPLHF
>TRBJ2-7|many|TRBV28
CASSLEEPAEQYF
>TRBJ2-7|.|TRBV27
CASSLSGVNEQYF
>TRBJ1-1|.|TRBV29-1
CSVRQDMNTEAFF
>TRBJ1-2|.|TRBV3-1/TRBV3-2
CASSLQGYGYTF
>TRBJ1-3|.|TRBV30
CAWRRGRETGNTIYF
>TRBJ1-5|.|TRBV7-9
CASSLTGRGNQPQHF
>TRBJ1-1|.|TRBV12-5
CASGLGTGDAFF
>TRBJ2-1|.|TRBV7-8
CASSKGLAGVSSYNEQFF